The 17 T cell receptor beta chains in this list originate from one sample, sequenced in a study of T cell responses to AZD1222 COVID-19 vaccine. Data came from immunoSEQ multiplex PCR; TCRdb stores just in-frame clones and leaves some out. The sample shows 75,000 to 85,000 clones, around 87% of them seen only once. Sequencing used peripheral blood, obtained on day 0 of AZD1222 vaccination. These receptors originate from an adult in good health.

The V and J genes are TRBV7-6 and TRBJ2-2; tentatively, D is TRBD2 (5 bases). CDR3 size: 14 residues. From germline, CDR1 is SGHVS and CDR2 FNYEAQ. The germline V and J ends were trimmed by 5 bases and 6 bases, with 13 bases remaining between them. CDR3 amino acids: CASSITSFPGELFF. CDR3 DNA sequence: TGTGCCAGCAGCATTACTAGTTTTCCCGGGGAGCTGTTTTTT. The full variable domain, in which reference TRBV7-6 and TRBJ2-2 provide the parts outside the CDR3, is GAGVSQSPRYKVTKRGQDVALRCDPISGHVSLYWYRQALGQGPEFLTYFNYEAQQDKSGLPNDRFSAERPEGSISTLTIQRTEQRDSAMYRCASSITSFPGELFFGEGSRLTVL.

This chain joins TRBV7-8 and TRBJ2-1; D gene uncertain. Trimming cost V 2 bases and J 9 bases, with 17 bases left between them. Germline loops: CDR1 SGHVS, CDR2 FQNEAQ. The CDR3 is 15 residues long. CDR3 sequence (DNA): TGTGCCAGCAGCTTACAGTGGAACCCTGCCGGTGAGCAGTTCTTC. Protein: CASSLQWNPAGEQFF.

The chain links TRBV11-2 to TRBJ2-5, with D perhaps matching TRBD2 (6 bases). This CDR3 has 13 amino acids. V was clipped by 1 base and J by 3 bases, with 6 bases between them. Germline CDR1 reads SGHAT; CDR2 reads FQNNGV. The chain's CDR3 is CASSLGGEETQYF. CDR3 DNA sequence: TGTGCCAGCAGCTTAGGGGGGGAAGAGACCCAGTACTTC.

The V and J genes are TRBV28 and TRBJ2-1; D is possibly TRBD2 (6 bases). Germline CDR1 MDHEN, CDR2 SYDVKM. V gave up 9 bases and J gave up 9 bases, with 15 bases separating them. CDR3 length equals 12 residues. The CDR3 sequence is CASREVGGEQFF. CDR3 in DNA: TGTGCCAGTAGGGAGGTGGGGGGTGAGCAGTTCTTC.

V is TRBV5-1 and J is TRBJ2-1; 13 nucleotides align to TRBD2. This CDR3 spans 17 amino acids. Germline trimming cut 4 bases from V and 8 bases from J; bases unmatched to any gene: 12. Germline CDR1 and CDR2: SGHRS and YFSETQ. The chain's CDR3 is CASSPGLAGAPGDEQFF. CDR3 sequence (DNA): TGCGCCAGCAGCCCAGGACTAGCGGGAGCGCCGGGCGATGAGCAGTTCTTC.

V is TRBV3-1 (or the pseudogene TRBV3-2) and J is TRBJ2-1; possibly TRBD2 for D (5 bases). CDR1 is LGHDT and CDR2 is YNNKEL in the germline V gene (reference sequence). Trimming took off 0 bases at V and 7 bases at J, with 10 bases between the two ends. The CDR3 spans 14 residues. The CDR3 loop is CASSQEAAANEQFF. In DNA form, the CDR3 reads TGTGCCAGCAGCCAAGAAGCGGCGGCTAATGAGCAGTTCTTC.

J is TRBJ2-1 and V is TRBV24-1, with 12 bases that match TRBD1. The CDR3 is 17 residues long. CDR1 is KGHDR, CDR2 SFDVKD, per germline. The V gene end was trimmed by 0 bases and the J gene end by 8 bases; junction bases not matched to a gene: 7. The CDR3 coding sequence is TGTGCCACCAGTGATTTGGCCTGGGACAGGGGGCCCGATGAGCAGTTCTTC. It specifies CATSDLAWDRGPDEQFF.

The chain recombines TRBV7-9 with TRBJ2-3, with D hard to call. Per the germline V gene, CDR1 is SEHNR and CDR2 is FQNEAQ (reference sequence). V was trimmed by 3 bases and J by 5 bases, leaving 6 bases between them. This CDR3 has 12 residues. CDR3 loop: CASSFSRDTQYF. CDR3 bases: TGTGCCAGCAGCTTTTCTCGAGATACGCAGTATTTT.

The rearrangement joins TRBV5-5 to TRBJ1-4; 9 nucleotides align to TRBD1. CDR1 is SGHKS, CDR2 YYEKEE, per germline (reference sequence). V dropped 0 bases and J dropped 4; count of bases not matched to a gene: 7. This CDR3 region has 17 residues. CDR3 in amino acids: CASSLEQGAPSNEKLFF. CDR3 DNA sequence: TGTGCCAGCAGCTTGGAACAGGGGGCGCCGAGTAATGAAAAACTGTTTTTT.

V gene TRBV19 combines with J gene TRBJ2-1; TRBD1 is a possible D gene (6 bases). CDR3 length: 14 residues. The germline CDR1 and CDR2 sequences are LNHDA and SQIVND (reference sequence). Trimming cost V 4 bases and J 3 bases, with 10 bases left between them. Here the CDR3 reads CASSTQGNYNEQFF. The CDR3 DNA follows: TGTGCCAGTAGTACCCAGGGGAACTACAATGAGCAGTTCTTC.

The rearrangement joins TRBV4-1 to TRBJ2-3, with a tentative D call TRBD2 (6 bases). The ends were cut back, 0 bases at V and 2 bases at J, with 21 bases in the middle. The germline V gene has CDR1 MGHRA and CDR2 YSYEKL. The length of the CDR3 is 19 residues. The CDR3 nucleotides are TGCGCCAGCAGCCAAGATGTAGGCCGGACTATCTCTATCACAGATACGCAGTATTTT. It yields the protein CASSQDVGRTISITDTQYF.

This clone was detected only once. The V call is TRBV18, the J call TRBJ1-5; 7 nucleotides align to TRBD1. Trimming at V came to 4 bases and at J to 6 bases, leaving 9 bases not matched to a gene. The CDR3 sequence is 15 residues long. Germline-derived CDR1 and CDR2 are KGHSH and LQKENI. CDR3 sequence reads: CASSLGQPDTQPQHF. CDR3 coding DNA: TGTGCCAGCTCACTGGGACAGCCAGATACTCAGCCCCAGCATTTT.

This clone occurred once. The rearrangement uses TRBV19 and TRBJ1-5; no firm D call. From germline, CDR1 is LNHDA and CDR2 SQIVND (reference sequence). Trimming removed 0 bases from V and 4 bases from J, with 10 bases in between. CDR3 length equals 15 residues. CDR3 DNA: TGTGCCAGTAGTATAGATCCGTCAGGTAATCAGCCCCAGCATTTT. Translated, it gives CASSIDPSGNQPQHF.

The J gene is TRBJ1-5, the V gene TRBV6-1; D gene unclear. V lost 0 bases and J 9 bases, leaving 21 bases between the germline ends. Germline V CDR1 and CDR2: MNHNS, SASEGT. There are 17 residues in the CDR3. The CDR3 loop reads CASSEAWADTPQRPQHF. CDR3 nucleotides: TGTGCCAGCAGTGAAGCCTGGGCCGATACCCCGCAACGGCCCCAGCATTTT.

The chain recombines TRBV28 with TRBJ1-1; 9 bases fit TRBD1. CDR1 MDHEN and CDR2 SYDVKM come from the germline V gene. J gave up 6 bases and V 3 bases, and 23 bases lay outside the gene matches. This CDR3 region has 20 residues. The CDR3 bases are TGTGCCAGCAGTTTCCCCACCGGGACAGGGAGCACGGACAAGGTTGCTGAAGCTTTCTTT. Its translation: CASSFPTGTGSTDKVAEAFF.

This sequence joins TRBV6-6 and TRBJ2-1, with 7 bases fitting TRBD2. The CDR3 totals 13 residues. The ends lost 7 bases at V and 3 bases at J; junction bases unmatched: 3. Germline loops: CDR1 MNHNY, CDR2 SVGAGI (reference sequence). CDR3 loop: CASTLAVYNEQFF. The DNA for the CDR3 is TGTGCCAGCACCCTAGCGGTCTACAATGAGCAGTTCTTC.

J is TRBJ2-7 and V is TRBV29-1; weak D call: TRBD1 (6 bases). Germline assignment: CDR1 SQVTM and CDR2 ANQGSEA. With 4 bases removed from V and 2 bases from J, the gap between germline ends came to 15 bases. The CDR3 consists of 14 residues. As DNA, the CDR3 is TGCAGCGTTGTAGGGCCAGGGGACGCCTACGAGCAGTACTTC. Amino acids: CSVVGPGDAYEQYF.